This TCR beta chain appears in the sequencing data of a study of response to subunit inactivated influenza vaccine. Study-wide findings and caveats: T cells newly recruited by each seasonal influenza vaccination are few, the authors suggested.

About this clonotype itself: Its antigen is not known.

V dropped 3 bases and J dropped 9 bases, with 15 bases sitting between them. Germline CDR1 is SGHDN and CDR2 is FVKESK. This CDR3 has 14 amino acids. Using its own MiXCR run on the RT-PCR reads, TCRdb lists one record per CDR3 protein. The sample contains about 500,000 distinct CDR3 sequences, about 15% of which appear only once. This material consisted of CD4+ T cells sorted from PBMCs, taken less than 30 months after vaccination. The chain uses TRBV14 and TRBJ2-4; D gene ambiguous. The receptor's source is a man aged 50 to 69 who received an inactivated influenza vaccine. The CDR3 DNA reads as TGTGCCAGCAGCCATTCGACCGGAAGGAGCATTCAGTACTTC. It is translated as CASSHSTGRSIQYF.